The rows below give T cell receptor beta chains drawn from one sample of a study of circulating and synovial CD4+ cells in juvenile arthritis. This table comes from immunoSEQ multiplex PCR, and its TCRdb copy is limited to in-frame clones, with some not included. The repertoire holds 30,000 to 40,000 clones, with nearly 97% as singletons. Sequenced material: CD4+ T cells from blood. The receptors here all came from a human donor with juvenile idiopathic arthritis. Each CDR3 is given with its conserved first and last residue. D genes are given only for firm matches. The size of a clone is reported for some rows only, either as once, few or many, or as a class for expanded clones.

D,J,V,size,DNA,CDR3
TRBD1,TRBJ2-7,TRBV5-4,few,TGTGCCAGCAGCCCGGGACAGGGTAGCCACGAGCAGTACTTC,CASSPGQGSHEQYF
TRBD2,TRBJ2-5,TRBV5-1,-,TGCGCCAGCAGCTTGGGACTAGCGGGAGAGACCCAGTACTTC,CASSLGLAGETQYF
-,TRBJ2-4,TRBV5-1,-,TGCGCCAGCACATCGACGGCGGGATCTGGTCACATTCAGTACTTC,CASTSTAGSGHIQYF
TRBD1,TRBJ1-1,TRBV10-3,-,TGTGCCATCAGTGGCGGGACAGGGGCCACTGAAGCTTTCTTT,CAISGGTGATEAFF
-,TRBJ2-3,TRBV15,-,TGTGCCACCAGCAGAGCCGGGAGAGGCACAGATACGCAGTATTTT,CATSRAGRGTDTQYF
-,TRBJ1-3,TRBV15,-,TGTGCCACCAGCCCACAGCCCACAGGGTCCTCTGGAAACACCATATATTTT,CATSPQPTGSSGNTIYF
-,TRBJ2-7,TRBV10-3,-,TGTGCCATCAGTGAGTCCCCCAGCTCCTACGAGCAGTACTTC,CAISESPSSYEQYF
-,TRBJ2-4,TRBV6-6,-,TGTGCCAGCAGCCGCGGGGATTGGGAAAACATTCAGTACTTC,CASSRGDWENIQYF
-,TRBJ1-2,TRBV30,-,TGTGCCTGGAGTTTCCAGGGAAGTGGCTACACCTTC,CAWSFQGSGYTF
-,TRBJ1-1,TRBV6-5,-,TGTGCCAGCAGTTGGGCCACTGAAGCTTTCTTT,CASSWATEAFF
-,TRBJ2-1,TRBV10-3,once,TGTGCCATCGACCCCGGGGGGCCATACAATGAGCAGTTCTTC,CAIDPGGPYNEQFF
TRBD2,TRBJ2-7,TRBV6-1,-,TGTGCCAGCAGACCACTAGCGGCCTCGGGATACGAGCAGTACTTC,CASRPLAASGYEQYF
-,TRBJ2-1,TRBV5-5,-,TGTGCCAGCACCCTGGTCCTATCCAATGAGCAGTTCTTC,CASTLVLSNEQFF
-,TRBJ1-4,TRBV9,-,-,CASSVGQGSNEKLLF
TRBD1,TRBJ1-1,TRBV2,once,TGTGCCAGCTCCCGGGACAGCCTTCTCACTGAAGCTTTCTTT,CASSRDSLLTEAFF
TRBD1,TRBJ2-6,TRBV11-1,-,TGTGCCAGCAGCAAAACGGACAGGGGTGGGGCCAACGTCCTGACTTTC,CASSKTDRGGANVLTF
TRBD1,TRBJ2-1,TRBV9,-,TGTGCCAGCAGCGTAAGGCAGGGGGTAAATGAGCAGTTCTTC,CASSVRQGVNEQFF
-,TRBJ2-7,TRBV6-5,-,TGTGCCAGCAGGTTGGCCGCGGGGGAGCAGTACTTC,CASRLAAGEQYF
-,TRBJ2-3,TRBV14,-,TGTGCCAGCAGCCAAGAAAGGACTAGCACAGATACGCAGTATTTT,CASSQERTSTDTQYF
-,TRBJ2-5,TRBV10-3,-,TGTGCCATCAGTGAGCCGCGGGTAGCGGAAGAGACCCAGTACTTC,CAISEPRVAEETQYF
-,TRBJ1-2,TRBV6-1,-,TGTGCTCACTCCGTGGAGGGAGACTATGGCTACACCTTC,CAHSVEGDYGYTF
-,TRBJ1-2,TRBV30,-,TGTGCCTGGAGACGACAGCCCTATGGCTACACCTTC,CAWRRQPYGYTF
TRBD2,TRBJ2-7,TRBV18,-,TGTGCCAGCTCACCATCTACTAGCGGGGAAGGCGAGCAGTACTTC,CASSPSTSGEGEQYF
-,TRBJ1-1,TRBV18,-,TGTGCCAGCTCACCGGAAATTACGGGTGCTTTCTTT,CASSPEITGAFF
-,TRBJ1-1,TRBV9,once,TGTGCCAGCAGCGTCGAGGGCACTGAAGCTTTCTTT,CASSVEGTEAFF
-,TRBJ2-5,TRBV12-2,-,TGTGCAAGTCGCTTAGGGAGTAGAGAGACCCAGTACTTC,CASRLGSRETQYF
-,TRBJ1-2,TRBV10-1,once,TGCGCCAGCAGTGACGCGGGGTTCAACTATGGCTACACCTTC,CASSDAGFNYGYTF
-,TRBJ1-5,TRBV6-1,-,TGTGCCAGCAGTGAAGGTACTGCGGTGAATCAGCCCCAGCATTTT,CASSEGTAVNQPQHF
-,TRBJ2-3,TRBV7-8,once,TGTGCCAGCAGCTTAGCGGGGGACTCTATGGGGGGAGATACGCAGTATTTT,CASSLAGDSMGGDTQYF
-,TRBJ2-4,TRBV29-1,-,TGCAGCGCGCATAGGGGATCCAAAAACATTCAGTACTTC,CSAHRGSKNIQYF
TRBD2,TRBJ2-5,TRBV11-2,-,TGTGCCAGCAGCTTAGATCTCGTGATAGCGGGGGGGAGGGAGACCCAGTACTTC,CASSLDLVIAGGRETQYF
TRBD1,TRBJ1-2,TRBV5-1,-,TGCGCCAGCAGCGGAGGACAGGCACAGGGGACCTACACCTTC,CASSGGQAQGTYTF